The text below deals with one T cell receptor (beta chain). Its antigen is undetermined. The data stem from a study of beta chain features in type 1 diabetes. Study outcomes and limitations: Shortening that was moderate but significant affected the TCRB CDR3s of Type 1 diabetes patients in all four CD4+ subsets.

V dropped 0 bases and J dropped 4; count of bases not matched to a gene: 7. There are 15 residues in the CDR3. In germline, CDR1 is SGHNT, CDR2 YYREEE (reference sequence). Expressed TCRB transcripts were sequenced, since all the RNA that had been isolated was reverse transcribed. This table comes from immunoSEQ multiplex PCR, and its TCRdb copy is limited to in-frame clones, with some not included. Altogether about 270,000 clones are present, roughly an eighth being singletons, with the ten largest covering 0.015% to 0.02%. The sample consisted of naive CD4+ T cells from blood. The chain couples TRBV5-4 to TRBJ2-7, with 7 nucleotides matching TRBD1. The clonotype originates from a man aged 25-45 years with type 1 diabetes. The CDR3 DNA is TGTGCCAGCAGCTTGGAGAGCAGGGGGAGTTACGAGCAGTACTTC. This encodes CASSLESRGSYEQYF.